This T cell receptor (beta chain) was retrieved from a study of cytomegalovirus exposure and HLA in healthy donors. Study overall: There were roughly 110 million unique TCR beta sequences, drawn from about 179 million T cells, in an earlier analysis.

Study conclusions and caveats: V- and J-gene trimming in TCR beta was tied to a missense DCLRE1C variant by an analysis performed later.

On this clone: Antigen specificity is unknown.

Trimming took off 2 bases at V and 3 bases at J, with 11 bases between the two ends. Germline V gives CDR1 SGHVT, CDR2 SQSDAQ. The CDR3 is 14 amino acids. In the PCR, 60 Vbeta and 13 Jbeta primers were used. Sequenced by immunoSEQ multiplex PCR; TCRdb stores in-frame clones only, minus some. This repertoire shows 150,000 to 200,000 clones, 84% found once; its top ten account for under 8%. Source material: PBMCs. V and J are TRBV7-4 and TRBJ2-7; D remains unclear. This receptor was identified in a man aged 50-60 years in good health and CMV-seropositive. The CDR3 here is CASSLYSLCYEQYF. The CDR3 region has the DNA TGTGCCAGCAGCTTATACAGTCTTTGCTACGAGCAGTACTTC.